This section outlines one TCR beta chain sequence together with its context. Participants were aged 18 to 89 years from approximately 23 US areas. Either two negative PCRs, clearance, or symptom resolution qualified Cohort 3 donors as recovered. Authors' data handling: The assay estimated nucleated cells by amplifying reference gene primers. Measured with immunoSEQ multiplex PCR; TCRdb has only the in-frame clones, and not every one. That table supplies the V and J calls and clone size; D and trimming were determined from the DNA. The table has some 150,000 clones, 89% seen once. The sample originates from a study of blood T cell repertoires in COVID-19. This CDR3 is built from 17 residues. V was cut by 5 bases and J by 4 bases, with 24 bases left in between. Germline V gene data show CDR1 as MNHEY and CDR2 as SVGEGT.

Sequencing was done on a sample of PBMCs or T cells enriched from blood (not recorded which). J is TRBJ2-7 and V is TRBV6-2 or TRBV6-3; D is possibly TRBD2 (6 bases). This clonotype was sampled from a woman younger than 30 who had recovered from COVID-19. This chain's CDR3 is CASSQSPVAGIGYEQYF. The CDR3 DNA reads TGTGCCAGCAGTCAGAGTCCGGTGGCGGGAATCGGGTACGAGCAGTACTTC.